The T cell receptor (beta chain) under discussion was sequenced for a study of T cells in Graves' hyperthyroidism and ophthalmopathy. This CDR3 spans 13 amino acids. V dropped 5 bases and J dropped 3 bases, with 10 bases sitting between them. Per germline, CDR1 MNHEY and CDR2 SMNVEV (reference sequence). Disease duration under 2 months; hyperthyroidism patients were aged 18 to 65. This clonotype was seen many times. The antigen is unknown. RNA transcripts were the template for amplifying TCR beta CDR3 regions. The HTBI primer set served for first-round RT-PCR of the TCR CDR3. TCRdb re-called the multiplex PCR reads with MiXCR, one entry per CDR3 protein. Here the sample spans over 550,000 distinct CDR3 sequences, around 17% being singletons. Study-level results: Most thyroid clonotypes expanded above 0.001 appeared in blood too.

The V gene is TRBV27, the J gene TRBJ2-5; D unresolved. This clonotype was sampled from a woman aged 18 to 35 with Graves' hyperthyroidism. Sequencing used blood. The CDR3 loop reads CASSTMGEETQYF. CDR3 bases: TGTGCCAGCAGTACGATGGGCGAAGAGACCCAGTACTTC.